These 21 T cell receptor beta chains were sequenced from one sample in a study of blood T cell repertoires in COVID-19. Only in-frame clones appear in the TCRdb table, and some are missing; sequencing was by immunoSEQ multiplex PCR. Here the sample spans some 300,000 clones, roughly 90% being singletons. Sequencing was carried out using peripheral blood. The receptor set was obtained from a man younger than 30 with active or convalescent COVID-19.

This clone was counted only a few times. The chain carries TRBV5-4 and TRBJ2-7; 9 bases line up with TRBD1. V gave up 4 bases and J gave up 6 bases; unmatched junction bases: 11. The CDR3 extends over 15 amino acids. Per the germline V gene, CDR1 is SGHNT and CDR2 is YYREEE (reference sequence). The CDR3 DNA follows: TGTGCCAGCAGCCGGGAGCCGGGACAGGGCTCCGAGCAGTACTTC. Translated: CASSREPGQGSEQYF.

V gene TRBV29-1 combines with J gene TRBJ2-5; D is undetermined. Germline CDR1 SQVTM, CDR2 ANQGSEA. The V and J ends lost 0 bases and 2 bases respectively, with 13 bases between them. This CDR3 region has 15 residues. The CDR3 bases are TGCAGCGTTGAAGAGAGACCTCGGGTACAAGAGACCCAGTACTTC. It encodes CSVEERPRVQETQYF.

Turning to this clone: One end of the junction is discordant with germline, which a read error may explain. The V and J genes are TRBV7-6 and TRBJ2-7; no definite D call. CDR1 and CDR2 from the germline V gene are SGHVS and FNYEAQ. The CDR3 is made up of 13 amino acids. The CDR3 nucleotides are TGTGCCAGCAGCTTACTTCAGGCCCGCGAGCAGTACTTT. It is translated as CASSLLQAREQYF. The entire variable domain, with the rest obtained from reference TRBV7-6 and TRBJ2-7, is as follows: GAGVSQSPRYKVTKRGQDVALRCDPISGHVSLYWYRQALGQGPEFLTYFNYEAQQDKSGLPNDRFSAERPEGSISTLTIQRTEQRDSAMYRCASSLLQAREQYFGPGTRLTVT.

The chain has TRBV7-9 and TRBJ1-3; D uncertain. V lost 5 bases and J lost 7, with 15 bases in between. Germline CDR1 is SEHNR and CDR2 is FQNEAQ (reference sequence). This CDR3 has 14 residues. The CDR3 DNA sequence: TGTGCCAGCAGCCGTGGGCCAACGTTGAACACCATATATTTT. This translates into CASSRGPTLNTIYF.

The rearrangement uses TRBV2 and TRBJ2-7; 12 nucleotides align to TRBD2. This CDR3 is built from 16 residues. V lost 7 bases to trimming and J lost 2 bases; unmatched junction nucleotides: 9. CDR1 SNHLY and CDR2 FYNNEI come from the germline V gene. The CDR3 nucleotides read TGTGCCAGCAACTCCGGGACTAGCGGGTTCCCCTACGAGCAGTACTTC. Translated, it gives CASNSGTSGFPYEQYF.

CDR3 sequence reads: CASGLSGGDRNQPQHF. DNA for the CDR3: TGTGCTAGTGGTTTGAGTGGGGGGGATCGCAATCAGCCCCAGCATTTT. This rearrangement joins TRBV12-5 to TRBJ1-5; TRBD1 is a possible D gene (5 bases). V was shortened by 2 bases and J by 2 bases, with 13 bases between the two germline ends. This CDR3 region has 16 residues. Germline V lookup: CDR1 LGHNT, CDR2 FRNRAP.

The chain is built from TRBV19 and TRBJ1-1; tentatively, D is TRBD1 (5 bases). Trimming shortened V by 4 bases and J by 4 bases, and 16 bases separated the two germline ends. The CDR3 totals 15 residues. Germline V lookup: CDR1 LNHDA, CDR2 SQIVND (reference sequence). The CDR3 region has the DNA TGTGCCAGTAGTAGGGGACTCCCCCAGGGCACTGAAGCTTTCTTT. This sequence encodes CASSRGLPQGTEAFF.

This CDR3 reads CASSFQGFGYTF. CDR3 DNA: TGTGCCAGCAGTTTTCAGGGGTTCGGCTACACCTTC. The chain carries TRBV12-3 or TRBV12-4 and TRBJ1-2; a possible D gene is TRBD1 (6 bases). This CDR3 has 12 residues. V dropped 3 bases and J dropped 8 bases, with 10 bases sitting between them.

The chain is built from TRBV6-6 and TRBJ2-7; 7 bases line up with TRBD1. Trimming cost V 3 bases and J 2 bases; bases outside gene matches: 4. Germline-derived CDR1 and CDR2 are MNHNY and SVGAGI (reference sequence). CDR3 length: 14 residues. As DNA, the CDR3 is TGTGCCAGCAGTTATGAGGGACAGACCTACGAGCAGTACTTC. It yields the protein CASSYEGQTYEQYF.

This clone was counted once. This sequence joins TRBV28 and TRBJ2-2, with D possibly being TRBD2 (6 bases). The germline gives CDR1 MDHEN, CDR2 SYDVKM. The CDR3 sequence is 17 residues long. V was clipped by 5 bases and J by 1 base, with 17 bases between them. This CDR3 reads CASSQKGLARNTGELFF. CDR3 sequence (DNA): TGTGCCAGCAGTCAAAAGGGTCTAGCGCGGAACACCGGGGAGCTGTTTTTT.

The table lists this clone with a few counts. This chain connects TRBV5-1 to TRBJ1-5, with a possible D match to TRBD1 (5 bases). V was pared by 5 bases and J by 4 bases, with 16 bases between. CDR1 and CDR2 (germline): SGHRS, YFSETQ. There are 15 residues in the CDR3. CDR3 residues: CASRPGVFGNQPQHF. The CDR3 nucleotides read TGCGCCAGCAGGCCGGGGGTATTTGGTAATCAGCCCCAGCATTTT.

The rearrangement uses TRBV21-1 and TRBJ1-2; TRBD1 is taken as the D call from the table, unchecked against the DNA. TRBV21-1 represents a pseudogene. CDR3 length: 15 residues. The CDR3 here is CASSKGRDSNYGYTF. The CDR3 DNA reads as TGTGCCAGCAGCAAAGGAAGAGACAGTAACTATGGCTACACCTTC.

The rearrangement joins TRBV7-7 to TRBJ2-2, with TRBD2 matching over 14 bases. This CDR3 comprises 18 residues. The germline CDR1 and CDR2 sequences are SSHAT and FNYEAQ (reference sequence). V dropped 5 bases and J dropped 6; count of bases not matched to a gene: 11. In DNA form, the CDR3 reads TGTGCCAGCAGCCCTCAGGGACTAGCGGGAGATAACGCCGGGGAGCTGTTTTTT. Its translation: CASSPQGLAGDNAGELFF.

The V gene is TRBV29-1, the J gene TRBJ1-2; the D gene is possibly TRBD1 (5 bases). CDR1 is SQVTM, CDR2 ANQGSEA, per germline. The CDR3 spans 14 residues. The V gene lost 6 bases and the J gene lost 1 base, with 15 bases spanning the gap. CDR3 nucleotide sequence: TGCAGCGTAACCGGGACGGAGGGTAACTATGGCTACACCTTC. Its translation is CSVTGTEGNYGYTF.

This clone was counted once. The CDR3, as DNA: TGTGCCAGCAGTTTATCCGTCGGGTTGGGCACTGAAGCTTTCTTT. Translating it yields CASSLSVGLGTEAFF. J is TRBJ1-1 and V is TRBV28; D gene uncertain. V gave up 1 base and J gave up 4 bases, with 13 bases separating them. The CDR3 sequence is 15 residues long. CDR1 is MDHEN, CDR2 SYDVKM, per germline.

The chain has TRBV4-2 and TRBJ2-4; D remains unclear. The CDR3 runs 14 residues. V was shortened by 2 bases and J by 0 bases, with 5 bases between the two germline ends. Per the germline V gene, CDR1 is LGHNA and CDR2 is YNFKEQ. CDR3: CASSQPLAKNIQYF. In DNA form, the CDR3 reads TGTGCCAGCAGCCAACCCCTAGCCAAAAACATTCAGTACTTC.

The gene calls are TRBV13 and TRBJ1-2; a possible D gene is TRBD1 (6 bases). This CDR3 is 15 amino acids long. CDR1 PRHDT and CDR2 FYEKMQ come from the germline V gene (reference sequence). V dropped 2 bases and J dropped 8 bases, with 18 bases sitting between them. The chain's CDR3 is CASSLRSTGGEGYTF. The CDR3 DNA reads TGTGCCAGCAGCTTACGTTCGACAGGCGGTGAGGGCTACACCTTC.

This clone was counted once. DNA for the CDR3: TGTGCCAGCAGTTACGTCGTAGCGGGAGGGCCATCCGAGCAGTACTTC. Protein: CASSYVVAGGPSEQYF. V and J are TRBV6-5 and TRBJ2-7; 11 bases agree with TRBD2. Germline CDR1 is MNHEY and CDR2 is SVGAGI. CDR3 length: 16 residues. J gave up 6 bases and V 2 bases, and 9 bases lay outside the gene matches.

This chain uses TRBV28 with TRBJ1-5; 7 nucleotides line up with TRBD1. Germline V gives CDR1 MDHEN, CDR2 SYDVKM. The CDR3 length is 15 residues. Trimming at V came to 4 bases and at J to 1 base, leaving 4 bases not matched to a gene. CDR3: CASSSADRSNQPQHF. The CDR3 DNA follows: TGTGCCAGCAGTTCGGCGGACAGGAGCAATCAGCCCCAGCATTTT.

This rearrangement joins TRBV10-2 to TRBJ1-2; maybe TRBD1 (5 bases). CDR1 and CDR2 (germline): WSHSY, SAAADI. The length of the CDR3 is 15 residues. The V and J ends lost 2 bases and 7 bases respectively, with 17 bases between them. CDR3 region: CASSEAGLVQGGYTF. The DNA of the CDR3 is TGCGCCAGCAGTGAGGCAGGCCTTGTCCAGGGTGGCTACACCTTC.

This clone is a singleton in its sample. The rearrangement joins TRBV5-1 to TRBJ2-2; 10 bases are shared with TRBD2. CDR1 and CDR2 from the germline V gene are SGHRS and YFSETQ. V shed 6 bases, J shed 4 bases, and the junction held 6 bases outside the gene matches. The CDR3 consists of 15 residues. The CDR3 nucleotides are TGCGCCAGCACAGAACTAGCGGGGAGCACCGGGGAGCTGTTTTTT. It is translated as CASTELAGSTGELFF.